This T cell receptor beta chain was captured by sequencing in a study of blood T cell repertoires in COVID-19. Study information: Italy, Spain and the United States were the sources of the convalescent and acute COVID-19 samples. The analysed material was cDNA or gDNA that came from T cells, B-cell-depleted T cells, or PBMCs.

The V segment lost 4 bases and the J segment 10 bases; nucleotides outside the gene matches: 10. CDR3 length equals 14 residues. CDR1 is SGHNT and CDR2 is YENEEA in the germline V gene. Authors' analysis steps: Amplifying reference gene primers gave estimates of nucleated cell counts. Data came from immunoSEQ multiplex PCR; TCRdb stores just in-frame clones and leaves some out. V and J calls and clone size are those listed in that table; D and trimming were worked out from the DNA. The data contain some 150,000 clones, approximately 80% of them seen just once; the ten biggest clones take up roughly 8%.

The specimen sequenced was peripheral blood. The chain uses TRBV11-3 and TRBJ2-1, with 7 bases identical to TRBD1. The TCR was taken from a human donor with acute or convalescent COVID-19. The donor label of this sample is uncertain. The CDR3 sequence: CASSSSYRGQEQFF. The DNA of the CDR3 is TGTGCCAGCAGCTCCTCTTACAGGGGACAGGAGCAGTTCTTC.